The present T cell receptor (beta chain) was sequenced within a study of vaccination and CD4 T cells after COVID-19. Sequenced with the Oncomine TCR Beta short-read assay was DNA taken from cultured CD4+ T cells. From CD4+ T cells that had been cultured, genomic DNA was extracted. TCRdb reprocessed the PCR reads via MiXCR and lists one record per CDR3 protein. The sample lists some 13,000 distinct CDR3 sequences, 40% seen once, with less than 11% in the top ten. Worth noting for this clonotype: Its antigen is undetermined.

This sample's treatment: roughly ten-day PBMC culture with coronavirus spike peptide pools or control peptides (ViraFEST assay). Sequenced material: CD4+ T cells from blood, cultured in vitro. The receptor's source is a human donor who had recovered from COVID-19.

CDR3 nucleotides: TGTGCCATCAGTGCGAGGGACAGCAAGGTCTTCTTC. Protein product: CAISARDSKVFF. The chain employs TRBV10-3 and TRBJ2-1, with 7 positions matching TRBD1. Germline V gene lookup returns CDR1 ENHRY and CDR2 SYGVKD. Losses at the gene ends were 4 bases for V and 16 bases for J; bases not matched to a gene: 10. The CDR3 sequence is 12 residues long.